The 14 T cell receptor beta chains presented below share a single source sample, sequenced in a study of graft-versus-host responses after intestinal transplantation. TCRdb's table, derived via immunoSEQ multiplex PCR, lists solely in-frame clones and lacks some. The table records approximately 28,000 clones, approximately 90% of them present only once. The specimen comprised PBMCs, sampled about 420 days after intestinal transplantation. The receptors derive from a human patient who received an intestinal transplant, so some T cells may come from the graft donor.

The chain links TRBV30 to TRBJ1-2, with a possible D match to TRBD1 (5 bases). The CDR3 is 19 amino acids. Germline V gene lookup returns CDR1 GTSNPN and CDR2 SVGIG (reference sequence). Trimming shortened V by 1 base and J by 5 bases, and 29 bases separated the two germline ends. CDR3 in amino acids: CAWSGILDQGPKGGYGYTF. The CDR3 region has the DNA TGTGCCTGGAGTGGAATCCTTGACCAGGGTCCCAAGGGAGGGTATGGCTACACCTTC.

The rearrangement uses TRBV29-1 and TRBJ1-4; TRBD1 is a possible D gene (5 bases). Germline CDR1 is SQVTM and CDR2 is ANQGSEA. V was cut by 2 bases and J by 5 bases, with 15 bases left in between. The CDR3 consists of 15 residues. The chain's CDR3 is CSVEWGPDQNEKLFF. CDR3 in DNA: TGCAGCGTTGAATGGGGACCGGACCAAAATGAAAAACTGTTTTTT.

The rearrangement uses TRBV7-9 and TRBJ1-4, with D hard to call. The CDR3 contains 17 residues. V lost 2 bases, J lost 0 bases, and 13 bases lay in between. The germline CDR1 and CDR2 sequences are SEHNR and FQNEAQ (reference sequence). The CDR3 loop is CASSLFGSPSTNEKLFF. DNA of the CDR3: TGTGCCAGCAGCTTATTCGGGAGCCCCTCAACTAATGAAAAACTGTTTTTT.

J is TRBJ2-5 and V is TRBV5-1; tentative D call: TRBD1 (6 bases). Germline V lookup: CDR1 SGHRS, CDR2 YFSETQ. V gave up 3 bases and J gave up 4 bases, with 16 bases separating them. The length of the CDR3 is 15 residues. The CDR3 reads CASSSDSPYLETQYF. CDR3 in DNA: TGCGCCAGCAGCTCGGACAGTCCCTACTTAGAGACCCAGTACTTC.

The chain is built from TRBV15 and TRBJ2-2; D could derive from TRBD1 or TRBD2 (6 bases each). Germline CDR1 LNHNV, CDR2 YYDKDF (reference sequence). This CDR3 is 22 amino acids long. The germline V and J ends were trimmed by 0 bases and 3 bases, with 29 bases remaining between them. The CDR3 protein is CATSRDPEIRNWRGVDTGELFF. CDR3 nucleotide sequence: TGTGCCACCAGCAGAGATCCGGAAATTAGGAACTGGAGGGGGGTCGACACCGGGGAGCTGTTTTTT.

The rearrangement uses TRBV4-1 and TRBJ2-5, with 12 bases matching TRBD1. The CDR3 consists of 16 residues. The V gene's germline CDR1 is MGHRA and CDR2 YSYEKL. V shed 3 bases, J shed 6 bases, and the junction held 8 bases outside the gene matches. DNA for the CDR3: TGCGCCAGCAGCCAGCTCGGGGACAGGGGGCGGAAGACCCAGTACTTC. Translated: CASSQLGDRGRKTQYF.

This chain links TRBV6-1 with TRBJ2-7; a possible D gene is TRBD2 (5 bases). The CDR3 has 11 residues. Trimming removed 6 bases from V and 3 bases from J, with 6 bases in between. Germline-derived CDR1 and CDR2 are MNHNS and SASEGT. The CDR3 DNA is TGTGCCAGCAGGGAGGTCTACGAGCAGTACTTC. Protein product: CASREVYEQYF.

This chain links TRBV5-6 with TRBJ2-3; possibly TRBD1 or TRBD2 for D (5 bases each). Germline CDR1 and CDR2: SGHDT and YYEEEE. V lost 4 bases, J lost 2 bases, and 14 bases lay in between. CDR3 length: 15 residues. CDR3 amino acids: CASSPEVGDTDTQYF. The CDR3 nucleotides are TGTGCCAGCAGCCCGGAGGTAGGGGACACAGATACGCAGTATTTT.

V is TRBV10-2 and J is TRBJ2-3; 8 bases line up with TRBD2. The V segment lost 3 bases and the J segment 4 bases; nucleotides outside the gene matches: 12. The length of the CDR3 is 17 residues. Per germline, CDR1 WSHSY and CDR2 SAAADI. In DNA form, the CDR3 reads TGCGCCAGCAGTGATTGGAGTATGGGGCGGGAGGCAGATACGCAGTATTTT. It translates to CASSDWSMGREADTQYF.

This chain connects TRBV27 to TRBJ1-6, with D possibly being TRBD1 (6 bases). The CDR3 length is 15 residues. Germline V gene sequence: CDR1 MNHEY, CDR2 SMNVEV (reference sequence). The V and J ends lost 2 bases and 10 bases respectively, with 15 bases between them. The CDR3 here is CASSLVGGGRSPLHF. DNA for the CDR3: TGTGCCAGCAGTTTAGTCGGAGGGGGTAGGTCACCCCTCCACTTT.

This clone came up a few times. CDR3 nucleotide sequence: TGTGCCAGTAGTGCCCGGACAGGGAACACCATATATTTT. This gives the protein CASSARTGNTIYF. The chain employs TRBV19 and TRBJ1-3, with 8 bases matching TRBD1. V lost 5 bases to trimming and J lost 7 bases; unmatched junction nucleotides: 4. CDR1 is LNHDA, CDR2 SQIVND, per germline (reference sequence). This CDR3 region has 13 residues.

The V call is TRBV10-3, the J call TRBJ2-1; D is unresolved. Trimming stripped 6 bases from V and 0 bases from J, with 9 bases between. This CDR3 is built from 14 residues. Germline V gene data show CDR1 as ENHRY and CDR2 as SYGVKD. This CDR3 reads CAIRASGSYNEQFF. The CDR3 DNA reads as TGTGCCATCAGAGCCTCCGGCTCCTACAATGAGCAGTTCTTC.

A note on this clone: The same CDR3 arises from other DNA sequences in this sample as well. The chain is built from TRBV19 and TRBJ2-7; 8 positions match TRBD1. Trimming removed 4 bases from V and 3 bases from J; junction bases left unmatched: 8. CDR3 size: 15 residues. Germline CDR1 LNHDA, CDR2 SQIVND (reference sequence). The CDR3 DNA is TGTGCCAGTAGTAGCCAGACAGGGGACGTCTACGAGCAGTACTTC. This gives the protein CASSSQTGDVYEQYF. Full variable domain (outside the CDR3, taken from reference TRBV19 and TRBJ2-7): DGGITQSPKYLFRKEGQNVTLSCEQNLNHDAMYWYRQDPGQGLRLIYYSQIVNDFQKGDIAEGYSVSREKKESFPLTVTSAQKNPTAFYLCASSSQTGDVYEQYFGPGTRLTVT.

This rearrangement joins TRBV11-3 to TRBJ2-5; maybe TRBD1 (6 bases). Trimming pared 0 bases from V and 5 bases from J, leaving 13 bases between. The CDR3 contains 15 residues. Germline values: CDR1 SGHNT, CDR2 YENEEA. CDR3 region: CASSLDGTSGETQYF. The CDR3 DNA is TGTGCCAGCAGCTTAGACGGGACATCGGGGGAGACCCAGTACTTC.